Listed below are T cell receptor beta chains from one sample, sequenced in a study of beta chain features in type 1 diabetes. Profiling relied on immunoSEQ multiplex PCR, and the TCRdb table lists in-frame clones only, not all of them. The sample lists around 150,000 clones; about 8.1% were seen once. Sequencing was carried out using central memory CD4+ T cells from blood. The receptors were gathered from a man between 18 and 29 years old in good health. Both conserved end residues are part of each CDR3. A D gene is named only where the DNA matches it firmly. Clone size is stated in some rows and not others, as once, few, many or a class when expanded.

CASREVGARRETQYF TGTGCCAGCAGAGAGGTAGGGGCCCGTAGAGAGACCCAGTACTTC NA TRBJ2-5 NA TRBV28
CATRQAFNQPQHF TGTGCCACCAGACAGGCCTTCAATCAGCCCCAGCATTTT NA TRBJ1-5 NA TRBV6-5
CASKGTSGSSDTQYF TGCGCCAGTAAAGGGACTAGCGGGAGTTCAGATACGCAGTATTTT many TRBJ2-3 TRBD2 TRBV5-1
CASWTGTKGRNTEAFF TGCGCCAGCTGGACTGGGACAAAAGGAAGGAACACTGAAGCTTTCTTT NA TRBJ1-1 NA TRBV5-1
CASSRDSNYGYTF TGTGCCAGCAGTCGGGACAGTAACTATGGCTACACCTTC few TRBJ1-2 TRBD1 TRBV5-5
CASSPLDREETQYF TGCGCCAGCAGCCCGTTGGACAGGGAAGAGACCCAGTACTTC few TRBJ2-5 TRBD1 TRBV5-1
CASSFDSGPQGGYTF TGCGCCAGCAGCTTTGACAGTGGCCCCCAGGGGGGCTACACCTTC few TRBJ1-2 NA TRBV5-1
CASSSLSQRTGPLTF TGTGCCAGCAGCTCTCTAAGCCAACGGACAGGACCCCTGACCTTC many TRBJ1-2 TRBD1 TRBV11-2
CASSFQGEGNTIYF TGCGCCAGCAGCTTCCAGGGGGAAGGAAACACCATATATTTT few TRBJ1-3 TRBD1 TRBV5-1
CAIRQEGGRGSYEQYF TGTGCCATCAGACAAGAGGGAGGGCGTGGATCCTACGAGCAGTACTTC NA TRBJ2-7 TRBD2 TRBV10-3
CSVIRKARGIVAEQFF TGCAGCGTTATCAGAAAAGCCCGTGGTATAGTAGCTGAGCAGTTCTTC NA TRBJ2-1 NA TRBV29-1
CASSLAGDGYTF TGTGCCAGCAGCTTAGCCGGAGATGGCTACACCTTC few TRBJ1-2 NA TRBV7-2
CATSRDGGDTYF TGTGCCACCAGCAGAGATGGGGGGGACACCTACTTC many TRBJ2-7 NA TRBV15
CASRNRVNTGELFF TGTGCCAGCAGGAACAGGGTAAACACCGGGGAGCTGTTTTTT NA TRBJ2-2 NA TRBV2
CASSLSSDSYEQYF TGTGCCAGCAGCTTGAGTTCCGACTCCTACGAGCAGTACTTC NA TRBJ2-7 NA TRBV7-3
CASSPGVRMDTQYF TGTGCCAGCTCACCGGGCGTTCGTATGGATACGCAGTATTTT NA TRBJ2-3 NA TRBV18
CASNQLPGQELFF TGTGCCAGCAACCAACTCCCAGGACAGGAGCTGTTTTTT NA TRBJ2-2 NA TRBV6-5
CASSLEGLTQYF TGTGCCAGCAGCTTAGAAGGACTAACGCAGTATTTT few TRBJ2-3 NA TRBV7-2
CASSIQGPGELFF TGCGCCAGCAGCATACAGGGACCCGGGGAGCTGTTTTTT NA TRBJ2-2 NA TRBV5-1
CASSHDGGAGTDTQYF TGTGCCAGCAGCCATGACGGGGGGGCCGGGACAGATACGCAGTATTTT NA TRBJ2-3 TRBD2 TRBV5-4
CATKKGGASYEQYF TGTGCCACCAAAAAGGGGGGGGCCTCCTACGAGCAGTACTTC few TRBJ2-7 NA TRBV5-4
CASGTGTGGLASGNTIYF TGTGCCTCTGGGACCGGGACAGGGGGCTTAGCCTCTGGAAACACCATATATTTT many TRBJ1-3 TRBD1 TRBV30
CASSSLGLQETQYF TGTGCCAGCTCATCATTGGGACTCCAAGAGACCCAGTACTTC many TRBJ2-5 NA TRBV18
CASSAGASNTGELFF TGCGCCAGCAGTGCAGGGGCCTCGAACACCGGGGAGCTGTTTTTT NA TRBJ2-2 NA TRBV10-2
CASSEVGRVGTQYF TGTGCCAGCAGTGAAGTTGGCAGGGTGGGTACGCAGTATTTT NA TRBJ2-3 NA TRBV6-5
CASSLEGVGDTQYF TGCGCCAGCAGCTTGGAAGGGGTGGGGGATACGCAGTATTTT few TRBJ2-3 NA TRBV5-1
CASSITWSRGMLQPQHF TGTGCCAGCAGTATAACCTGGTCCAGGGGAATGTTACAGCCCCAGCATTTT few TRBJ1-5 NA TRBV2
CASSFGQGGYEQYF TGTGCCAGCAGCTTTGGACAGGGAGGTTACGAGCAGTACTTC few TRBJ2-7 TRBD1 TRBV7-2
CASSLVVPSGGNEQFF TGTGCCAGCAGCTTAGTCGTTCCTAGCGGGGGCAATGAGCAGTTCTTC NA TRBJ2-1 TRBD2 TRBV7-8
CASTPKGGRAVETQYF TGTGCCAGCACCCCCAAGGGCGGGAGGGCCGTGGAGACCCAGTACTTC NA TRBJ2-5 TRBD2 TRBV11-1
CASSVTSGSSYNEQFF TGTGCCAGCAGCGTGACTAGCGGGAGTTCCTACAATGAGCAGTTCTTC NA TRBJ2-1 TRBD2 TRBV7-9
CASSTITLKAGRLDTQYF TGTGCCAGCAGCACGATCACCTTAAAAGCGGGAAGGCTAGATACGCAGTATTTT NA TRBJ2-3 TRBD2 TRBV27
CASSFGTVNEQFF TGTGCCAGCTCATTCGGGACAGTCAATGAGCAGTTCTTC few TRBJ2-1 TRBD1 TRBV18
CAISPGLAGISAYEQYF TGTGCCATCAGCCCGGGACTAGCGGGAATTTCTGCTTACGAGCAGTACTTC few TRBJ2-7 TRBD2 TRBV10-3
CASSLRDQGMNTEAFF TGCGCCAGCAGCTTGCGGGATCAAGGAATGAACACTGAAGCTTTCTTT NA TRBJ1-1 NA TRBV4-3
CASSPLLRTSGTDTQYF TGTGCCAGCTCACCACTATTAAGGACTAGCGGCACAGATACGCAGTATTTT few TRBJ2-3 TRBD2 TRBV18
CASRLQGKILEAFF TGTGCCAGCAGGTTACAGGGAAAAATCCTGGAAGCTTTCTTT NA TRBJ1-1 NA TRBV28
CASGLALAGANVLTF TGCGCCAGCGGACTAGCCCTCGCTGGGGCCAACGTCCTGACTTTC NA TRBJ2-6 TRBD2 TRBV5-1
CATQGAGDTEAFF TGTGCCACCCAGGGGGCCGGGGACACTGAAGCTTTCTTT NA TRBJ1-1 TRBD1 TRBV10-3
CASSLPGAKYNEQFF TGTGCCAGCAGCTTACCGGGAGCAAAATACAATGAGCAGTTCTTC few TRBJ2-1 NA TRBV5-4
CASSFPRGGANEQFF TGTGCCAGCAGCTTTCCGAGGGGGGGAGCTAATGAGCAGTTCTTC NA TRBJ2-1 NA TRBV7-2
CASSPWGGLNTEAFF TGCGCCAGCAGCCCGTGGGGGGGCCTCAACACTGAAGCTTTCTTT NA TRBJ1-1 NA TRBV4-3
CASSLSGVKNIQYF TGTGCCAGCAGCTTATCAGGGGTCAAAAACATTCAGTACTTC NA TRBJ2-4 NA TRBV7-9
CASSPGLGRDTGELFF TGTGCCAGCAGCCCGGGTCTAGGGAGGGACACCGGGGAGCTGTTTTTT NA TRBJ2-2 TRBD2 TRBV9
CASSSSWRTGNTIYF TGTGCCAGCAGCTCCTCGTGGAGGACTGGAAACACCATATATTTT few TRBJ1-3 NA TRBV5-5
CASSYGTLLLSYEQYF TGTGCCAGCAGCTACGGGACATTGCTGCTTTCCTACGAGCAGTACTTC few TRBJ2-7 NA TRBV28
CASSVDANYEQYF TGTGCCAGCAGCGTAGATGCTAATTACGAGCAGTACTTC NA TRBJ2-7 NA TRBV9
CASSLMGQGADTQYF TGTGCCAGCAGCTTAATGGGACAGGGAGCAGATACGCAGTATTTT NA TRBJ2-3 TRBD1 TRBV11-2
CASSKALEGYSYEQYF TGTGCCAGCAGCAAAGCGCTGGAGGGTTACTCCTACGAGCAGTACTTC few TRBJ2-7 NA TRBV21-1
CASSPTGGSGANVLTF TGTGCCAGCAGCCCGACGGGGGGCTCTGGGGCCAACGTCCTGACTTTC many TRBJ2-6 TRBD2 TRBV7-2
CASSLRAGIRETQYF TGTGCCAGCAGTCTTCGAGCGGGAATCCGGGAGACCCAGTACTTC few TRBJ2-5 TRBD2 TRBV9
CASSQDSAGRQPQHF TGCGCCAGCAGCCAAGATTCGGCAGGGCGGCAGCCCCAGCATTTT NA TRBJ1-5 NA TRBV4-3
CASSQSGQLLAGELFF TGTGCCAGCAGCCAATCCGGACAGTTGTTAGCCGGGGAGCTGTTTTTT NA TRBJ2-2 NA TRBV4-2
CATSREWSTEAFF TGTGCCACCAGCAGAGAATGGAGCACTGAAGCTTTCTTT few TRBJ1-1 NA TRBV15
CASSAIQETNTEAFF TGTGCCAGCAGCGCGATACAGGAGACGAACACTGAAGCTTTCTTT many TRBJ1-1 NA TRBV9
CASSLTGVFGETQYF TGTGCCAGCAGCCTGACAGGGGTTTTCGGAGAGACCCAGTACTTC few TRBJ2-5 TRBD1 TRBV5-6
CASSPSHSYNSPLHF TGTGCCAGCAGCCCGAGCCATTCGTATAATTCACCCCTCCACTTT NA TRBJ1-6 NA TRBV4-2